This T cell receptor beta chain is from a study of shared clonotypes between healthy human individuals. Study in general: CD4 naive and memory got three plates each, CD8 naive two, CD8 memory one.

Germline CDR1 reads ENHRY; CDR2 reads SYGVKD. Trimming removed 4 bases at V and 7 bases at J, with 7 bases between. The CDR3 runs 12 residues. On this clone itself: Its antigen remains unidentified.

Study conclusions and caveats: Generation probability values for non-shared clonotypes were lower than those for clonotypes shared by all four donors. It was only blood that was sampled, and tissue repertoires likely differ.

Measured with immunoSEQ multiplex PCR; TCRdb has only the in-frame clones, and not every one. The sample yields around 1.5 million clones, 98% seen once. The sample comprised naive CD4+ T cells sorted from blood. Specified subset: CD45RA+ positively selected. The J gene is TRBJ1-4, the V gene TRBV10-3; D remains unclear. The TCR comes from a man aged 25-45 years in good health. The CDR3 DNA follows: TGTGCCATCAGTGGCGGGCGTGAAAAACTGTTTTTT. Protein sequence: CAISGGREKLFF.